This TCR beta chain was profiled in a study of CD8 T cells in ankylosing spondylitis. General study results and limits: Disease-linked clones were CD8+ and relatively rare in peripheral blood. According to the report, clones linked to the disease were significantly enriched in matched synovial fluid samples taken from ankylosing spondylitis patients. A TCR beta motif of eight or nine highly homologous variants seemed to mark ankylosing spondylitis blood. Certain motif variants had earlier appeared in reactive arthritis synovial fluid and blood.

TCRdb re-called the 5' RACE reads with MiXCR, one entry per CDR3 protein. Of around 490,000 distinct CDR3 sequences listed, 5.3% were seen once; the top ten hold 3.5%. The CDR3 is 13 amino acids. The ends were cut back, 5 bases at V and 5 bases at J, with 10 bases in the middle. Germline V gene lookup returns CDR1 MNHEY and CDR2 SVGEGT. This clonotype was observed many times. Its antigen is undetermined. The TCR comes from a male donor with ankylosing spondylitis. V is TRBV6-2 or TRBV6-3 and J is TRBJ2-1, with TRBD2 as a possible D gene (6 bases). The sequencing input was blood, either unsorted or a sorted T cell fraction (not recorded which). The DNA of the CDR3 is TGTGCCAGCAGTCCGGACTATAACAATGAGCAGTTCTTC. Translation: CASSPDYNNEQFF.